A selection of T cell receptor beta chains follows, all from one sample in a study of shared clonotypes between healthy human individuals. Profiling relied on immunoSEQ multiplex PCR, and the TCRdb table lists in-frame clones only, not all of them. The sample records more than 450,000 clones, 75% to 85% being singletons. The sequenced sample was PBMCs. The receptors originated from a woman aged 40 to 50 in good health. Some clones in this sample may be carry-over from other donors' samples. The CDR3 runs from the conserved cysteine through the conserved F or W. D genes are given only for firm matches. Only some rows state a clone size, as once, few, many or a class for expanded clones.

CDR3aa: CASSPPGDGNTIYF; CDR3nt: TGTGCCAGCTCACCCCCTGGAGATGGAAACACCATATATTTT; j_gene: TRBJ1-3; d_gene: NA; abundance: NA; v_gene: TRBV18
CDR3aa: CASSSYSANYGYTF; CDR3nt: TGTGCCAGCAGCAGTTACAGCGCTAACTATGGCTACACCTTC; j_gene: TRBJ1-2; d_gene: NA; abundance: NA; v_gene: TRBV9
CDR3aa: CASSAGKRDTDTQYF; CDR3nt: TGTGCCAGCAGCGCGGGAAAGCGGGACACAGATACGCAGTATTTT; j_gene: TRBJ2-3; d_gene: TRBD2; abundance: NA; v_gene: TRBV5-4
CDR3aa: CSASLAVQYF; CDR3nt: TGCAGTGCTAGCCTAGCGGTGCAGTACTTC; j_gene: TRBJ2-7; d_gene: TRBD2; abundance: NA; v_gene: TRBV20-1
CDR3aa: CASSLVMDRDLYGYTF; CDR3nt: TGCGCCAGCAGCTTGGTAATGGACAGGGACCTCTATGGCTACACCTTC; j_gene: TRBJ1-2; d_gene: TRBD1; abundance: NA; v_gene: TRBV5-1
CDR3aa: CASSLGTSVGNEQFF; CDR3nt: TGTGCCAGCAGCTTAGGGACTAGCGTTGGCAATGAGCAGTTCTTC; j_gene: TRBJ2-1; d_gene: TRBD2; abundance: NA; v_gene: TRBV5-6
CDR3aa: CASSAGNQPQHF; CDR3nt: TGTGCCAGCAGTGCTGGCAATCAGCCCCAGCATTTT; j_gene: TRBJ1-5; d_gene: NA; abundance: NA; v_gene: TRBV2
CDR3aa: CASSLIEVLAYGYTF; CDR3nt: TGTGCCAGCAGCTTAATTGAGGTTCTCGCCTATGGCTACACCTTC; j_gene: TRBJ1-2; d_gene: NA; abundance: NA; v_gene: TRBV7-3
CDR3aa: CASSERTPGTGELFF; CDR3nt: TGTGCCAGCAGCGAACGGACACCCGGGACCGGGGAGCTGTTTTTT; j_gene: TRBJ2-2; d_gene: NA; abundance: NA; v_gene: TRBV9
CDR3aa: CASSPDTEAFF; CDR3nt: TGTGCCAGCAGCCCCGACACTGAAGCTTTCTTT; j_gene: TRBJ1-1; d_gene: NA; abundance: few; v_gene: TRBV7-9
CDR3aa: CASGIIPGQAQFF; CDR3nt: TGTGCCAGCGGAATCATTCCAGGTCAAGCGCAGTTCTTC; j_gene: TRBJ2-1; d_gene: NA; abundance: NA; v_gene: TRBV7-3
CDR3aa: CASSLGGSPKADTQYF; CDR3nt: TGTGCCAGCAGCTTAGGGGGGTCCCCCAAGGCAGATACGCAGTATTTT; j_gene: TRBJ2-3; d_gene: NA; abundance: NA; v_gene: TRBV11-2
CDR3aa: CASSVSENTEAFF; CDR3nt: TGTGCCAGCAGCGTGTCCGAGAACACTGAAGCTTTCTTT; j_gene: TRBJ1-1; d_gene: NA; abundance: NA; v_gene: TRBV7-3
CDR3aa: CASSISPRDTQYF; CDR3nt: TGTGCCAGCAGCATAAGCCCAAGGGATACGCAGTATTTT; j_gene: TRBJ2-3; d_gene: NA; abundance: NA; v_gene: TRBV7-3
CDR3aa: CASSLQGMADTQYF; CDR3nt: TGTGCCAGCAGCTTGCAGGGTATGGCAGATACGCAGTATTTT; j_gene: TRBJ2-3; d_gene: NA; abundance: NA; v_gene: TRBV5-5
CDR3aa: CASSLRGVQETQYF; CDR3nt: TGTGCCAGCAGCTTAAGGGGGGTCCAAGAGACCCAGTACTTC; j_gene: TRBJ2-5; d_gene: NA; abundance: many; v_gene: TRBV11-2
CDR3aa: CASSQGGSETQYF; CDR3nt: TGTGCTAGCAGCCAGGGGGGGTCGGAGACCCAGTACTTC; j_gene: TRBJ2-5; d_gene: NA; abundance: NA; v_gene: TRBV7-7
CDR3aa: CAISQGDGETQYF; CDR3nt: TGTGCCATTTCACAGGGGGACGGGGAGACCCAGTACTTC; j_gene: TRBJ2-5; d_gene: TRBD1; abundance: NA; v_gene: TRBV6-1
CDR3aa: CASSFRSRGRQPQHF; CDR3nt: TGTGCCAGCAGTTTTCGGTCGCGGGGAAGGCAGCCCCAGCATTTT; j_gene: TRBJ1-5; d_gene: NA; abundance: NA; v_gene: TRBV28
CDR3aa: CASSPPRQMRYEQYF; CDR3nt: TGTGCCAGCTCACCACCTCGGCAGATGAGATACGAGCAGTACTTC; j_gene: TRBJ2-7; d_gene: NA; abundance: NA; v_gene: TRBV18
CDR3aa: CASSFRGGEKLFF; CDR3nt: TGTGCCAGCAGCTTCAGGGGCGGGGAAAAACTGTTTTTT; j_gene: TRBJ1-4; d_gene: NA; abundance: NA; v_gene: TRBV7-9
CDR3aa: CASTTWLAPTYNEQFF; CDR3nt: TGTGCCAGCACCACTTGGCTAGCGCCGACCTACAATGAGCAGTTCTTC; j_gene: TRBJ2-1; d_gene: NA; abundance: few; v_gene: TRBV13
CDR3aa: CAGSQAGTNEKLFF; CDR3nt: TGTGCCGGCTCGCAGGCGGGGACTAATGAAAAACTGTTTTTT; j_gene: TRBJ1-4; d_gene: NA; abundance: NA; v_gene: TRBV18
CDR3aa: CASSPPAGAGTDTQYF; CDR3nt: TGTGCCAGCAGTCCCCCGGCCGGCGCAGGCACAGATACGCAGTATTTT; j_gene: TRBJ2-3; d_gene: NA; abundance: NA; v_gene: TRBV28
CDR3aa: CASSVIPYGYTF; CDR3nt: TGTGCCAGCAGTGTGATCCCCTATGGCTACACCTTC; j_gene: TRBJ1-2; d_gene: NA; abundance: NA; v_gene: TRBV2
CDR3aa: CASSYSGQLPYEQYF; CDR3nt: TGTGCCAGCAGTTACTCGGGACAGCTACCCTACGAGCAGTACTTC; j_gene: TRBJ2-7; d_gene: TRBD1; abundance: NA; v_gene: TRBV6-6
CDR3aa: CAWSVGGIETQYF; CDR3nt: TGTGCCTGGAGTGTAGGTGGGATTGAGACCCAGTACTTC; j_gene: TRBJ2-5; d_gene: NA; abundance: NA; v_gene: TRBV30
CDR3aa: CASSQDLRGAGYTF; CDR3nt: TGCGCCAGCAGCCAAGATCTTCGGGGTGCCGGCTACACCTTC; j_gene: TRBJ1-2; d_gene: NA; abundance: NA; v_gene: TRBV4-3
CDR3aa: CASSPPASNTEAFF; CDR3nt: TGTGCCAGCTCACCACCGGCCAGTAACACTGAAGCTTTCTTT; j_gene: TRBJ1-1; d_gene: NA; abundance: NA; v_gene: TRBV18
CDR3aa: CASSLDFPGVGTEAFF; CDR3nt: TGTGCCAGCAGCTTAGATTTCCCAGGGGTTGGCACTGAAGCTTTCTTT; j_gene: TRBJ1-1; d_gene: NA; abundance: NA; v_gene: TRBV11-2
CDR3aa: CASSVAGDPYEQYF; CDR3nt: TGCGCCAGCAGCGTTGCGGGAGATCCATACGAGCAGTACTTC; j_gene: TRBJ2-7; d_gene: TRBD2; abundance: NA; v_gene: TRBV5-1
CDR3aa: CASSRRQVEILFQETQYF; CDR3nt: TGTGCCAGCAGTCGTAGACAGGTAGAGATATTATTTCAAGAGACCCAGTACTTC; j_gene: TRBJ2-5; d_gene: NA; abundance: NA; v_gene: TRBV2
CDR3aa: CAITYLDNTEAFF; CDR3nt: TGTGCCATCACCTACCTGGATAACACTGAAGCTTTCTTT; j_gene: TRBJ1-1; d_gene: NA; abundance: few; v_gene: TRBV6-1
CDR3aa: CASSVAGYSNQPQHF; CDR3nt: TGTGCCAGCAGCGTAGCCGGTTATAGCAATCAGCCCCAGCATTTT; j_gene: TRBJ1-5; d_gene: NA; abundance: NA; v_gene: TRBV9
CDR3aa: CASSLLAGASTYEQYF; CDR3nt: TGTGCCAGCAGTTTATTAGCGGGAGCCTCCACCTACGAGCAGTACTTC; j_gene: TRBJ2-7; d_gene: TRBD2; abundance: NA; v_gene: TRBV27
CDR3aa: CASSTLGITGNTIYF; CDR3nt: TGTGCCAGCAGTACTTTAGGGATAACAGGAAACACCATATATTTT; j_gene: TRBJ1-3; d_gene: NA; abundance: NA; v_gene: TRBV28
CDR3aa: CASSLSRSTEAFF; CDR3nt: TGTGCCAGCAGCTTGTCGAGGAGCACTGAAGCTTTCTTT; j_gene: TRBJ1-1; d_gene: NA; abundance: many; v_gene: TRBV11-1
CDR3aa: CAISGGTPNTGELFF; CDR3nt: TGTGCTATCTCCGGGGGCACCCCGAACACCGGGGAGCTGTTTTTT; j_gene: TRBJ2-2; d_gene: NA; abundance: NA; v_gene: TRBV7-7
CDR3aa: CASSSTDRASQETQYF; CDR3nt: TGTGCCAGCAGCTCCACGGACAGGGCCAGCCAAGAGACCCAGTACTTC; j_gene: TRBJ2-5; d_gene: TRBD1; abundance: once; v_gene: TRBV5-4
CDR3aa: CASSQTYTDTQYF; CDR3nt: TGTGCCAGCAGCCAAACGTACACAGATACGCAGTATTTT; j_gene: TRBJ2-3; d_gene: NA; abundance: NA; v_gene: TRBV14
CDR3aa: CASSLFLGEQETQYF; CDR3nt: TGCGCCAGCAGCTTGTTTTTGGGGGAACAAGAGACCCAGTACTTC; j_gene: TRBJ2-5; d_gene: NA; abundance: NA; v_gene: TRBV5-1
CDR3aa: CASSQAGRGAYEQYF; CDR3nt: TGTGCCAGCAGCCAAGCGGGGCGGGGGGCCTACGAGCAGTACTTC; j_gene: TRBJ2-7; d_gene: TRBD2; abundance: few; v_gene: TRBV4-2
CDR3aa: CASSLDTGVDQPQHF; CDR3nt: TGCGCCAGCAGCTTGGATACAGGGGTAGATCAGCCCCAGCATTTT; j_gene: TRBJ1-5; d_gene: TRBD1; abundance: NA; v_gene: TRBV5-1
CDR3aa: CASNRQSQNIQYF; CDR3nt: TGTGCCAGCAATCGACAGTCTCAAAACATTCAGTACTTC; j_gene: TRBJ2-4; d_gene: NA; abundance: NA; v_gene: TRBV28
CDR3aa: CASSRTRNNEQFF; CDR3nt: TGTGCCAGCAGCAGGACTAGGAACAATGAGCAGTTCTTC; j_gene: TRBJ2-1; d_gene: TRBD2; abundance: NA; v_gene: TRBV7-8
CDR3aa: CASSVRQGLVDTQYF; CDR3nt: TGTGCCAGCAGTGTCCGACAGGGGTTAGTAGATACGCAGTATTTT; j_gene: TRBJ2-3; d_gene: TRBD1; abundance: NA; v_gene: TRBV6-1
CDR3aa: CASSMGLAAQETQYF; CDR3nt: TGCGCCAGCAGCATGGGACTAGCGGCACAAGAGACCCAGTACTTC; j_gene: TRBJ2-5; d_gene: TRBD2; abundance: NA; v_gene: TRBV5-1
CDR3aa: CASSPMLGNTEAFF; CDR3nt: TGTGCCAGTAGTCCTATGCTGGGGAACACTGAAGCTTTCTTT; j_gene: TRBJ1-1; d_gene: NA; abundance: NA; v_gene: TRBV19
CDR3aa: CASSQDPTGTSGTDTQYF; CDR3nt: TGTGCCAGCAGCCAGGACCCGACCGGGACTAGCGGCACAGATACGCAGTATTTT; j_gene: TRBJ2-3; d_gene: TRBD2; abundance: NA; v_gene: TRBV4-2
CDR3aa: CATSASGDNNEQFF; CDR3nt: TGTGCCACCAGCGCCAGCGGGGATAACAATGAGCAGTTCTTC; j_gene: TRBJ2-1; d_gene: TRBD2; abundance: NA; v_gene: TRBV10-3
CDR3aa: CASSLGTGFSQETQYF; CDR3nt: TGTGCCAGCAGCTTGGGTACTGGGTTTTCGCAAGAGACCCAGTACTTC; j_gene: TRBJ2-5; d_gene: NA; abundance: NA; v_gene: TRBV5-4
CDR3aa: CAWSVTSGGQETQYF; CDR3nt: TGTGCCTGGAGTGTAACTAGCGGGGGCCAAGAGACCCAGTACTTC; j_gene: TRBJ2-5; d_gene: TRBD2; abundance: NA; v_gene: TRBV30
CDR3aa: CASSLFGGRARRNEQFF; CDR3nt: TGTGCCAGCAGTTTATTTGGCGGGAGGGCCCGGCGGAATGAGCAGTTCTTC; j_gene: TRBJ2-1; d_gene: TRBD2; abundance: NA; v_gene: TRBV28
CDR3aa: CASSQGLAGEGEQFF; CDR3nt: TGCGCCAGCAGCCAGGGACTAGCGGGAGAGGGTGAGCAGTTCTTC; j_gene: TRBJ2-1; d_gene: TRBD2; abundance: NA; v_gene: TRBV5-1
CDR3aa: CASSFYPGEYGYTF; CDR3nt: TGTGCCAGCAGTTTTTATCCGGGAGAGTATGGCTACACCTTC; j_gene: TRBJ1-2; d_gene: NA; abundance: NA; v_gene: TRBV28
CDR3aa: CAISEKGSFGELFF; CDR3nt: TGTGCCATCAGTGAAAAGGGTTCGTTCGGGGAGCTGTTTTTT; j_gene: TRBJ2-2; d_gene: NA; abundance: NA; v_gene: TRBV10-3
CDR3aa: CASSPSRGPERYTF; CDR3nt: TGTGCCAGCTCACCCTCGAGGGGTCCTGAGCGCTACACCTTC; j_gene: TRBJ1-2; d_gene: NA; abundance: NA; v_gene: TRBV18